Below, one T cell receptor beta chain is given with its context. The assay was immunoSEQ multiplex PCR, and TCRdb's table has in-frame clones only and misses some. The table has about 400,000 clones, roughly 87% seen once. CDR1 and CDR2 (germline): LGHNA, YNFKEQ. This CDR3 is 20 amino acids long. J gave up 1 base and V 3 bases, and 18 bases lay outside the gene matches. This sample is part of a study of blood T cell repertoires in COVID-19. Study at large: Nucleic acid was either cDNA or gDNA, and it came from T cells, B-cell-depleted T cells, or PBMCs.

The sample comprised PBMCs or T cells enriched from blood (not recorded which). This clonotype originated in a woman aged 18 to 35 with acute COVID-19. The chain combines TRBV4-2 with TRBJ1-5; 7 nucleotides agree with TRBD1. The CDR3 DNA is TGTGCCAGCAGCCACTCGACAAAGACAGGGTTCAGCTCAAGCAATCAGCCCCAGCATTTT. Its protein is CASSHSTKTGFSSSNQPQHF.